This T cell receptor (beta chain) was sequenced in a study of human T cells and chemical hapten exposure. For the study at large: Skin on the upper inner arm, roughly 2 cm by roughly 2 cm in size, was sensitized with 2% DPC. Patients, mostly women, had alopecia areata, alopecia totalis or alopecia universalis.

After removal of 6 bases from V and 1 base from J, the junction contained 4 bases not matched to a gene. This CDR3 region has 16 residues. Time point meaning: patch test 1, 2 weeks after DPC sensitization. Treatment here: therapeutic diphenylcyclopropenone sensitization with weekly scalp DPC. TCRdb reprocessed the RACE reads via MiXCR and lists one record per CDR3 protein. Among roughly 200,000 distinct CDR3 sequences listed, approximately 20% were seen once. Sequenced here: whole blood, sampled in connection with sensitization to the hapten diphenylcyclopropenone (DPC). V is TRBV12-3 or TRBV12-4 and J is TRBJ2-5; 14 nucleotides agree with TRBD2. The clonotype originates from a woman aged 45-65 years with alopecia areata. Some clones in this sample may be carry-over from other donors' samples. This chain's CDR3 is CASSETSGRAQETQYF. The CDR3 DNA sequence: TGTGCCAGCAGCGAGACTAGCGGGAGGGCCCAAGAGACCCAGTACTTC.